The entry below gives a single TCR beta chain sequence along with its context. These data originate in a study of blood T cell repertoires in COVID-19. As for the study in general: In each case, the material was cDNA or gDNA derived from T cells, B-cell-depleted T cells, or PBMCs.

In the original workflow: Scientists estimated how many nucleated cells there were by amplifying reference gene primers. Sequencing used immunoSEQ multiplex PCR; TCRdb keeps in-frame clones, though not all of them. D and trimming come from the DNA, and the V and J calls and clone size come from that table. This sample has around 220,000 clones, with 80% to 85% found just once. The CDR3 is 16 residues long. The V gene lost 1 base and the J gene lost 1 base, with 14 bases spanning the gap. CDR1 and CDR2 from the germline V gene are SGHRS and YFSETQ. The specimen sequenced was peripheral blood. This sequence joins TRBV5-1 and TRBJ1-1, with D perhaps TRBD1 (6 bases). This TCR was recovered from a woman of 80 years or more with COVID-19, enrolled during active disease. In nucleotides, the CDR3 is TGCGCCAGCAGCTTGAATGCGGGGGGCGCGAACACTGAAGCTTTCTTT. Amino acid sequence: CASSLNAGGANTEAFF.